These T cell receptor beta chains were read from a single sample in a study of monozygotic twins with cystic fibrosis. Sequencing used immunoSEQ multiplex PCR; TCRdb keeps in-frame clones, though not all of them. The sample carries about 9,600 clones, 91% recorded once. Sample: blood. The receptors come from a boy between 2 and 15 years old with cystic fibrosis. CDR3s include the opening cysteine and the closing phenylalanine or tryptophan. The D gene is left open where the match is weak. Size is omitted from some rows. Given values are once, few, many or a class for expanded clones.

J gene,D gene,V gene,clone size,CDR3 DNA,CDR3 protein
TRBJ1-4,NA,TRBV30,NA,TGTGCCTGGAGTAGGGATGGGAATGAAAAACTGTTTTTT,CAWSRDGNEKLFF
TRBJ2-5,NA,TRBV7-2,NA,TGTGCCAGCAGCTTTAAACGGGGTCAGGTGGAGACCCAGTACTTC,CASSFKRGQVETQYF
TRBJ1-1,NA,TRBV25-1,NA,TGTGCCAGCAGTGGACTACAGGGAACAGCTTTCTTT,CASSGLQGTAFF
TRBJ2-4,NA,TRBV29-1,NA,TGCAGCGTTAGCGACCTACTCGGGGCCAAAAACATTCAGTACTTC,CSVSDLLGAKNIQYF
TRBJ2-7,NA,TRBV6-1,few,TGTGCCAGCAGTGAAGCGGGCAGTGTGAGCTCCTACGAGCAGTACTTC,CASSEAGSVSSYEQYF
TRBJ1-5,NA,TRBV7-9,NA,TGTGCCAGCAGTCCAGGGGATCCCTATGGCAATCAGCCCCAGCATTTT,CASSPGDPYGNQPQHF
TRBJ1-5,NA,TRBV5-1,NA,TGCGCCAGCAGCTTATCGCCAGGGGCAACCAATCAGCCCCAGCATTTT,CASSLSPGATNQPQHF
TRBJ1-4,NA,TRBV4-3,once,TGCGCCAGCAGCCAAGATGGCTTGACAGTTAATGAAAAACTGTTTTTT,CASSQDGLTVNEKLFF
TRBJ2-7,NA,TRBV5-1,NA,TGCGCCAGCAGCTTTGCCAGGGGCTACGAGCAGTACTTC,CASSFARGYEQYF
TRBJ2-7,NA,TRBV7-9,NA,TGTGCCAGCAGCTTAGAGGCAGGGTGGGGCGAGCAGTACTTC,CASSLEAGWGEQYF
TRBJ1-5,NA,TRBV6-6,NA,TGTGCTTCCGGGGATGGGGGCCAGCCCCAGCATTTT,CASGDGGQPQHF
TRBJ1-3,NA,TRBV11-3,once,TGTGCCAGCAGCGGAACACAGGGCCCTGGAAACACCATATATTTT,CASSGTQGPGNTIYF
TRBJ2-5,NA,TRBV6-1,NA,TGTGCCAGCACCTGGACTAGAGGGGGCACCCAGTACTTC,CASTWTRGGTQYF
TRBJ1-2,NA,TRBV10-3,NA,TGTGCCATCAGTGACATACAGGGAGGCGATGGCTACACCTTC,CAISDIQGGDGYTF
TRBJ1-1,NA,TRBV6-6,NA,TGTGCCAGCAGCCTGACACGTCCACAGGGCACGGAAGCTTTCTTT,CASSLTRPQGTEAFF
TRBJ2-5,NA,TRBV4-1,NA,TGCGCCAGCAGCCACCCCTCAGAGACCCAGTACTTC,CASSHPSETQYF
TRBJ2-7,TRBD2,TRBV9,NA,TGTGCCAGCAGCGAAAGCGGGGCTAGCACCTACGAGCAGTACTTC,CASSESGASTYEQYF
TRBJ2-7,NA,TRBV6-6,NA,TGTGCCAGCAGTTACCCCCCCGACTCCTACGAGCAGTACTTC,CASSYPPDSYEQYF
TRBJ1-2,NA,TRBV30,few,TGTGCCTGGAGTGGGCAGGCCGACTATGGCTACACCTTC,CAWSGQADYGYTF
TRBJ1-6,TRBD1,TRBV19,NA,TGTGCCAGTAGTAACGGACAGGATGATTCACCCCTCCACTTT,CASSNGQDDSPLHF
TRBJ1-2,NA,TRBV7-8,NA,TGTGCCAGCAGCTTAGGCCTTATGGGGGCTGGTGGCTACACCTTC,CASSLGLMGAGGYTF
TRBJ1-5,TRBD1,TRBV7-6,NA,TGTGCCAGCAGCGAGAGAGAACGGACAGGTCGGGGGAATAGCAATCAGCCCCAGCATTTT,CASSERERTGRGNSNQPQHF
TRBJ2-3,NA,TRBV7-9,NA,TGTGCCAGCAGCTTGGCCGGAGGACGCACAGATACGCAGTATTTT,CASSLAGGRTDTQYF
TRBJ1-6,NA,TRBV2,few,TGTGCCAGCAGGGACAGAGGTTCACCCCTCCACTTT,CASRDRGSPLHF
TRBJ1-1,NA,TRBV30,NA,TGTGCCTGGAGTGTAGACCAGGGGAGGACTGAAGCTTTCTTT,CAWSVDQGRTEAFF
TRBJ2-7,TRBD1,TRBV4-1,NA,TGCGCCAGCAGCCACGTGGGACAGGGGGGTAACGAGCAGTACTTC,CASSHVGQGGNEQYF
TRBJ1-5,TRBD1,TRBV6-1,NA,TGTGCCAGCAGACTCGGACAGGGAAACCAGCCCCAGCATTTT,CASRLGQGNQPQHF
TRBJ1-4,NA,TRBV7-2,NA,TGTGCCAGCAGTACGGGGTCCAAAAATGAAAAACTGTTTTTT,CASSTGSKNEKLFF
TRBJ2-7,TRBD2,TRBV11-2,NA,TGTGCCAGCAGCTTAGCGGGGGGTAGCGCCTACGAGCAGTACTTC,CASSLAGGSAYEQYF
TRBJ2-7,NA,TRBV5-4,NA,TGTGCCAGCAGCCTGGACAGTACCTACGAGCAGTACTTC,CASSLDSTYEQYF
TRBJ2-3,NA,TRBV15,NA,TGTGCCACCAGCAGAGACGGAGGGGCGCATATAGATACGCAGTATTTT,CATSRDGGAHIDTQYF
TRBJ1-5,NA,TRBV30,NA,TGTGCCTGGAGTAGGTTGGGGGATAGCAATCAGCCCCAGCATTTT,CAWSRLGDSNQPQHF
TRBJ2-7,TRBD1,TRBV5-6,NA,TGTGCCAGCAGCTTCTTTCAGGGGGCCCTTGAGCAGTACTTC,CASSFFQGALEQYF
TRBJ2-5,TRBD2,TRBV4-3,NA,TGCGCCAGCAGCCAAGGTCCCGGGGGGGGTGGAGAGACCCAGTACTTC,CASSQGPGGGGETQYF
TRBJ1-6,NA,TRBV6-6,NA,TGTGCCAGCAGTTACTCGTTAAATTCACCCCTCCACTTT,CASSYSLNSPLHF
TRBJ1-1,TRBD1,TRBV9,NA,TGTGCCAGCAGCGTCGGGACAGGGATTAACACTGAAGCTTTCTTT,CASSVGTGINTEAFF
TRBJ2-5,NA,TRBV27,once,TGTGCCAGCAGTATCCTAGGAGAAGAGACCCAGTACTTC,CASSILGEETQYF
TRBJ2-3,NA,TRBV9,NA,TGTGCCAGCAGCACCGGGCCTTCTAGCACAGATACGCAGTATTTT,CASSTGPSSTDTQYF
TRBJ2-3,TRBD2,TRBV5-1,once,TGCGCCAGCAGCACCACTTATAGCGGGGGAGAGGGAGGAGATACGCAGTATTTT,CASSTTYSGGEGGDTQYF
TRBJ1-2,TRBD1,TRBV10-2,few,TGCGCCAGCAGTCCTACCGGGACAGGGGGCGGAGGAGGCTACACCTTC,CASSPTGTGGGGGYTF
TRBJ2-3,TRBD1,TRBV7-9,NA,TGTGCCAGCAGCTTAGACAGGGGGCTGACAGATACGCAGTATTTT,CASSLDRGLTDTQYF
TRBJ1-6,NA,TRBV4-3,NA,TGCGCCAGCAGCCAAGATCGGGGGATTTCACCCCTCCACTTT,CASSQDRGISPLHF
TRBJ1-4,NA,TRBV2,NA,TGTGCCAGCAGGCAAGACGCAACTAATGAAAAACTGTTTTTT,CASRQDATNEKLFF
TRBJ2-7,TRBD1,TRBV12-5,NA,TGTGCTAGTGACCTCGCCGGGACAGGAAATAACAAGCAGTACTTC,CASDLAGTGNNKQYF
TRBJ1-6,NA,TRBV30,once,TGTGCCTGGAATCGGGCAGCCCGCAATTCACCCCTCCACTTT,CAWNRAARNSPLHF
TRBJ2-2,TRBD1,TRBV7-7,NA,TGTGCCAGCAGCTTAGCGGCAGGGGGTTTAACCGGGGAGCTGTTTTTT,CASSLAAGGLTGELFF
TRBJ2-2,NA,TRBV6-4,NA,TGTGCCAGCAGTCCAAGGACCTCAGGGGGGGAGCTGTTTTTT,CASSPRTSGGELFF
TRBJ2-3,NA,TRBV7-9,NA,TGTGCCAGTTCCGGCAACAAGGTCCCGAGGATCGCAGATACGCAGTATTTT,CASSGNKVPRIADTQYF
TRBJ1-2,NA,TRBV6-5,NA,TGTGCCAGCAGTTACTTTTCAGCCCCTGACTATGGCTACACCTTC,CASSYFSAPDYGYTF
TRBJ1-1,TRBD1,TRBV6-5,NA,TGTGCCAGCAGTTACCGGGACAGGTTGAACACTGAAGCTTTCTTT,CASSYRDRLNTEAFF
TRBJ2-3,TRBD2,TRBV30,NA,TGTGCCTGGAGCGCTAGCGGGGGCCCCAATACGCAGTATTTT,CAWSASGGPNTQYF